These 5 T cell receptor beta chains share one sample of origin, sequenced in a study of human T cells and chemical hapten exposure. The time point denotes: pre-sensitization, week 0. Treatment meaning: therapeutic diphenylcyclopropenone sensitization with weekly scalp DPC. TCRdb passed the RACE reads through MiXCR, listing each CDR3 protein once. The table has 300,000 to 400,000 distinct CDR3 sequences, roughly 5% seen once. The sample consisted of whole blood, taken in connection with sensitization to the hapten diphenylcyclopropenone (DPC). Every receptor here comes from a woman between 50 and 59 years old with alopecia areata. Some clones in this sample may be carry-over from other donors' samples.

The chain carries TRBV28 and TRBJ2-1; 8 bases are a match to TRBD2. The CDR3 length is 14 residues. CDR1 is MDHEN and CDR2 is SYDVKM in the germline V gene. V trimming: 11 bases; J trimming: 4 bases; junction bases outside the gene matches: 10. The CDR3 DNA reads TGTGCCGGCTCTCGGAGCGGGAGTTACAATGAGCAGTTCTTC. It encodes CAGSRSGSYNEQFF.

The table lists this clonotype with many counts. This sequence joins TRBV20-1 and TRBJ1-5; TRBD1 agrees at 8 bases. V trimming: 5 bases; J trimming: 6 bases; junction bases outside the gene matches: 9. CDR3 length equals 14 residues. From germline, CDR1 is DFQATT and CDR2 SNEGSKA (reference sequence). The chain's CDR3 is CSASDRGPTQPQHF. CDR3 DNA sequence: TGCAGTGCTTCCGACAGGGGCCCCACTCAGCCCCAGCATTTT.

This clonotype was recorded at least ten times. The V and J genes are TRBV4-3 and TRBJ2-5, with TRBD1 matching 8 bases. The germline V gene has CDR1 LGHNA and CDR2 YSLEER. This CDR3 is 16 amino acids long. With V trimmed by 4 bases and J by 2 bases, 9 bases remained unmatched. The CDR3 DNA reads as TGCGCCAGCAGCCCACAAACAGGGGGGAGACAAGAGACCCAGTACTTC. It translates to CASSPQTGGRQETQYF.

This clonotype was detected many times. The V gene is TRBV27, the J gene TRBJ1-2; no clear D. The CDR3 sequence is 13 residues long. Germline assignment: CDR1 MNHEY and CDR2 SMNVEV (reference sequence). Trimming pared 3 bases from V and 3 bases from J, leaving 8 bases between. The CDR3 sequence: CASSFRSHYGYTF. As DNA, the CDR3 is TGTGCCAGCAGTTTTCGGAGCCACTATGGCTACACCTTC.

This clonotype has at least ten counts. The chain recombines TRBV3-1 with TRBJ2-5; D uncertain. Germline assignment: CDR1 LGHDT and CDR2 YNNKEL (reference sequence). V dropped 4 bases and J dropped 5 bases, with 14 bases sitting between them. CDR3 size: 14 residues. CDR3 DNA: TGTGCCAGCAGCCCAGGCTCAACCGGGGAGACCCAGTACTTC. This translates into CASSPGSTGETQYF.